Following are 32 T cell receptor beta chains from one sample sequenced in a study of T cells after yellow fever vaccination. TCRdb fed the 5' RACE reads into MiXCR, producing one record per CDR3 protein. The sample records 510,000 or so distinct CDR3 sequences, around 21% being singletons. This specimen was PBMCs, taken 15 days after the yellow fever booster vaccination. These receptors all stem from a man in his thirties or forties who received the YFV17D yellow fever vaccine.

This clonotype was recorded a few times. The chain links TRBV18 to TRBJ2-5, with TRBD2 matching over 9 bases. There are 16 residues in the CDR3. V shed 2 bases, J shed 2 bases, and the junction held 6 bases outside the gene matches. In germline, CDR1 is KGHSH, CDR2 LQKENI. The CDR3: CASSPWSSGVQETQYF. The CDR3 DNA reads TGTGCCAGCTCACCATGGTCTAGCGGGGTACAAGAGACCCAGTACTTC.

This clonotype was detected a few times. The chain's CDR3 is CASSDNRDSETQYF. In DNA, the CDR3 is TGTGCCAGCAGTGACAACAGGGATTCTGAGACCCAGTACTTC. V and J are TRBV2 and TRBJ2-5; D perhaps matches TRBD1 (6 bases). The CDR3 has 14 amino acids. Germline CDR1 is SNHLY and CDR2 is FYNNEI. The ends were cut back, 3 bases at V and 5 bases at J, with 13 bases in the middle.

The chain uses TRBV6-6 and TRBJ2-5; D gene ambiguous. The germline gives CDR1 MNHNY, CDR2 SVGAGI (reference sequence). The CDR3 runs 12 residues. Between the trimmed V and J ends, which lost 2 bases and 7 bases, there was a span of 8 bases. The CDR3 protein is CASSYDPVTQYF. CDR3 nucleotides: TGTGCCAGCAGTTACGATCCGGTGACCCAGTACTTC.

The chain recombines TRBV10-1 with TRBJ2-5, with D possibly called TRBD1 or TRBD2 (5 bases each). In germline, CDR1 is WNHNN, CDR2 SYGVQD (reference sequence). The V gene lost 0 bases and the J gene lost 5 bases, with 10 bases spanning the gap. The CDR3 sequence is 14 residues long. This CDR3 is CASSESGALETQYF. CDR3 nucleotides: TGCGCCAGCAGTGAGTCCGGGGCCCTGGAGACCCAGTACTTC.

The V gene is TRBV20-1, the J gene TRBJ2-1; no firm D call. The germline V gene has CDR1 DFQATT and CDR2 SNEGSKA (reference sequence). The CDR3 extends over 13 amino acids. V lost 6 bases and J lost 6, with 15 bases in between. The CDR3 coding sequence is TGCAGTGCCCACCATGGTTTAGGCAATGAGCAGTTCTTC. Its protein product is CSAHHGLGNEQFF.

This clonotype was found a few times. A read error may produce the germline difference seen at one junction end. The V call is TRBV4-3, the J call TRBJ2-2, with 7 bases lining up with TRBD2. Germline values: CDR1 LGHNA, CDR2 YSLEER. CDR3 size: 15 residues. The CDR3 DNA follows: TGCGCCAGCAGCGAAGAGGGAGGGGTCACCGGGGAGCTGTTTTTT. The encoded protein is CASSEEGGVTGELFF.

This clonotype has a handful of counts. CDR3 sequence: CSVEGAGANVLTF. The CDR3 DNA reads TGCAGCGTTGAAGGGGCTGGGGCCAACGTCCTGACTTTC. This chain uses TRBV29-1 with TRBJ2-6; D ambiguous. The CDR3 is 13 residues long. From germline, CDR1 is SQVTM and CDR2 ANQGSEA. Trimming pared 1 base from V and 2 bases from J, leaving 3 bases between.

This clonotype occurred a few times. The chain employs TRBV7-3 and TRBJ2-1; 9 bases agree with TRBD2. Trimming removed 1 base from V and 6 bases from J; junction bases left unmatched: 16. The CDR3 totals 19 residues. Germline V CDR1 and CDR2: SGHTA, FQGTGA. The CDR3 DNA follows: TGTGCCAGCAGCTTAAGAGGGCGGGAGGGCCTCCCCGCTAGCAATGAGCAGTTCTTC. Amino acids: CASSLRGREGLPASNEQFF.

The CDR3 nucleotides are TGTGCCATTAGCGGTCCCACACAGGATACGCAGTATTTT. Its translation: CAISGPTQDTQYF. The genes are TRBV10-3 and TRBJ2-3; possibly TRBD2 for D (6 bases). The CDR3 contains 13 residues. Germline assignment: CDR1 ENHRY and CDR2 SYGVKD. V gave up 9 bases and J gave up 6 bases, with 16 bases separating them.

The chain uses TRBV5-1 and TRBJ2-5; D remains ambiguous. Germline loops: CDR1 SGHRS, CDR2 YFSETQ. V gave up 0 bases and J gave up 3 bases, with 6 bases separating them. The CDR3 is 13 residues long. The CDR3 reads CASSLGEKETQYF. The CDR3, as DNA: TGCGCCAGCAGCTTGGGCGAAAAAGAGACCCAGTACTTC.

The CDR3 sequence is CASSFGASTNEKLFF. CDR3 DNA: TGTGCCAGCAGTTTCGGGGCATCGACTAATGAAAAACTGTTTTTT. The chain joins TRBV12-3 or TRBV12-4 to TRBJ1-4, with D perhaps TRBD1 (5 bases). V shed 3 bases and J shed 2 bases, with 10 bases lying between them. The CDR3 spans 15 residues.

The CDR3 DNA sequence: TGCAGCACCTACGGGACAGGGGGCACCGGGGAGCTGTTTTTT. Translated: CSTYGTGGTGELFF. V and J are TRBV29-1 and TRBJ2-2, with 11 bases fitting TRBD1. CDR3 length: 14 residues. Germline trimming cut 8 bases from V and 4 bases from J; bases unmatched to any gene: 6. Looked up from germline, CDR1 is SQVTM and CDR2 is ANQGSEA.

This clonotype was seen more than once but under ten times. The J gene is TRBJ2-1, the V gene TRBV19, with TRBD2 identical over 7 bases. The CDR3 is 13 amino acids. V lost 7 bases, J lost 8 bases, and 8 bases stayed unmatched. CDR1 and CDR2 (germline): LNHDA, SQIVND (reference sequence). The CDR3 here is CASTVSGIDEQFF. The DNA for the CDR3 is TGTGCCAGTACCGTGAGCGGGATAGATGAGCAGTTCTTC.

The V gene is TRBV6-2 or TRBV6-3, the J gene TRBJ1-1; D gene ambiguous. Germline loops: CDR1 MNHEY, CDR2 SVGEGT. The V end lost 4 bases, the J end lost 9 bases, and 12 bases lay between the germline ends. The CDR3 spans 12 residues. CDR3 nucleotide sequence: TGTGCCAGCAGTTCGGACCCGTCAAAAGCTTTCTTT. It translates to CASSSDPSKAFF.

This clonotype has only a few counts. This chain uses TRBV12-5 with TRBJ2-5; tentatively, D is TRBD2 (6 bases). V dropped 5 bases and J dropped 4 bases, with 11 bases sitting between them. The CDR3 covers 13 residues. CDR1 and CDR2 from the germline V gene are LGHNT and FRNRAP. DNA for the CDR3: TGTGCTAGTGGTCAGGGACTCAGAGAGACCCAGTACTTC. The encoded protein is CASGQGLRETQYF.

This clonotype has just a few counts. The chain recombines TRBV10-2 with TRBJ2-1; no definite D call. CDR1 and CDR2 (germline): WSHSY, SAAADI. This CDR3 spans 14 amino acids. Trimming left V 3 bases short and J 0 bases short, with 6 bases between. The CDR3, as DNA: TGCGCCAGCAGTGATCCCCCCTCCTACAATGAGCAGTTCTTC. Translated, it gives CASSDPPSYNEQFF.

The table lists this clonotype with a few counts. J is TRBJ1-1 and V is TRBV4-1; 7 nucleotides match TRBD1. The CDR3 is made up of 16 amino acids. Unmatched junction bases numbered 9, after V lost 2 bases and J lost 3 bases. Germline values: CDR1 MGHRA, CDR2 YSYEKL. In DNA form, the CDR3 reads TGCGCCAGCAGCCAACCCGGTACACAGGGGTACACTGAAGCTTTCTTT. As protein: CASSQPGTQGYTEAFF.

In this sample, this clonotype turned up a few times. The CDR3 reads CSGEEETQYF. CDR3 sequence (DNA): TGCAGCGGGGAGGAGGAGACCCAGTACTTC. V gene TRBV29-1 combines with J gene TRBJ2-5; maybe TRBD2 (6 bases). V was cut by 7 bases and J by 5 bases, with 8 bases left in between. Per germline, CDR1 SQVTM and CDR2 ANQGSEA. The CDR3 has 10 amino acids.

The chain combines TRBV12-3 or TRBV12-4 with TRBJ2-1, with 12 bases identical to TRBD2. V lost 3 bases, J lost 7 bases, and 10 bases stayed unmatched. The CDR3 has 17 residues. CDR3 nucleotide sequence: TGTGCCAGCAGTTTTTTTTCCGGACTAGCGGGATATAATGAGCAGTTCTTC. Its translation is CASSFFSGLAGYNEQFF.

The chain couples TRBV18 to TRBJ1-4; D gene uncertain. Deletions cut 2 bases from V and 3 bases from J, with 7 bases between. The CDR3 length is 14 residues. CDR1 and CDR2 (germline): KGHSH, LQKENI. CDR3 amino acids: CASSPSLANEKLFF. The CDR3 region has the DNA TGTGCCAGCTCACCAAGCCTTGCTAATGAAAAACTGTTTTTT.

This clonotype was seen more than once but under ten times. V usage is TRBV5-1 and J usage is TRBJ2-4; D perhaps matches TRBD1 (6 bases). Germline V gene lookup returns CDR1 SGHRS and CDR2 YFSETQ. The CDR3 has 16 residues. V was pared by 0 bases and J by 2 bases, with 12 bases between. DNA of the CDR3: TGCGCCAGCAGCTTGGGACAGGCAGTTTCCAAAAACATTCAGTACTTC. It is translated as CASSLGQAVSKNIQYF.

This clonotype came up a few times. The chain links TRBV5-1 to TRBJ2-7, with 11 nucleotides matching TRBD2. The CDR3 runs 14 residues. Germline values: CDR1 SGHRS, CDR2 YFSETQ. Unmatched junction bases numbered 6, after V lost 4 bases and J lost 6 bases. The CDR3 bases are TGCGCCAGCAGCGTGTCTAGCGGGAGGTTCGAGCAGTACTTC. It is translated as CASSVSSGRFEQYF.

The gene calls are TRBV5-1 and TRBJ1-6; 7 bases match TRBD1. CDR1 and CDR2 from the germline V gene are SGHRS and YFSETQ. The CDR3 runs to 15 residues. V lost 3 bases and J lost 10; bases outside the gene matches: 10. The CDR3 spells CASSSTGAVGSPLHF. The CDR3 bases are TGCGCCAGCAGCTCAACAGGGGCCGTGGGGTCACCCCTCCACTTT.

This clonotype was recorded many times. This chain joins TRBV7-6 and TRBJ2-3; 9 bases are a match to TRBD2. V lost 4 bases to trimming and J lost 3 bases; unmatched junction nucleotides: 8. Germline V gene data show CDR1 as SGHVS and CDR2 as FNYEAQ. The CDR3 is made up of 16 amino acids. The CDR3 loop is CASSYIGTSGTDTQYF. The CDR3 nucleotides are TGTGCCAGCAGCTACATAGGTACTAGCGGGACAGATACGCAGTATTTT.

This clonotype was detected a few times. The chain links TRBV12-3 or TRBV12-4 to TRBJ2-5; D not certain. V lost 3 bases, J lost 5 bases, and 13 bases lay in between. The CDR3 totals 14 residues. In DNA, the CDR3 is TGTGCCAGCAGTTTGTCTGCGGCGCGGGAGACCCAGTACTTC. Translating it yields CASSLSAARETQYF.

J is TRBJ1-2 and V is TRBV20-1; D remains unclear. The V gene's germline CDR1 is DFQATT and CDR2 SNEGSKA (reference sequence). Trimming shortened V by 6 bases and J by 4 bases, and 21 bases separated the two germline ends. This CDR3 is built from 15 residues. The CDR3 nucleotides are TGCAGTGCCTTGGGAGGCCTCACAAACACCTATGGCTACACCTTC. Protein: CSALGGLTNTYGYTF.

The CDR3 region is CASSFSGRDTQYF. The CDR3 nucleotides are TGTGCCAGCAGCTTTAGCGGGAGGGATACGCAGTATTTT. V usage is TRBV7-9 and J usage is TRBJ2-3, with 10 bases identical to TRBD2. There are 13 residues in the CDR3. Trimming cost V 3 bases and J 6 bases; bases outside gene matches: 0. CDR1 is SEHNR, CDR2 FQNEAQ, per germline (reference sequence).

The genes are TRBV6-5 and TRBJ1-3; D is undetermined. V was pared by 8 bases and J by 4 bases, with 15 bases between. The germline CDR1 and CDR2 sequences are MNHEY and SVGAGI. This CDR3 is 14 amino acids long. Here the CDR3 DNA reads TGTGCCAGCGTTCAAACGGCCGGAGGAAACACCATATATTTT. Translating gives CASVQTAGGNTIYF.

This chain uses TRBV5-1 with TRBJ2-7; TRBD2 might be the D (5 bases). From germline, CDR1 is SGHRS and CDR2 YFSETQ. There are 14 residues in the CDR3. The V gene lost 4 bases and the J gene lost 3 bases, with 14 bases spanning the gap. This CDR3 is CASSITSRDYEQYF. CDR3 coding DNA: TGCGCCAGCAGCATCACTTCCCGGGACTACGAGCAGTACTTC. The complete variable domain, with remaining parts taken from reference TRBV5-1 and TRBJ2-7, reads KAGVTQTPRYLIKTRGQQVTLSCSPISGHRSVSWYQQTPGQGLQFLFEYFSETQRNKGNFPGRFSGRQFSNSRSEMNVSTLELGDSALYLCASSITSRDYEQYFGPGTRLTVT.

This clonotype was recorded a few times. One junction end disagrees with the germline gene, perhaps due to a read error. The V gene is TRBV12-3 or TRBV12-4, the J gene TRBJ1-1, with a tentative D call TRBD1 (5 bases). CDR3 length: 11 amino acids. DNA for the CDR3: TGTGCCAGCAGCTTAGGGGATGAAGCTTTCTTT. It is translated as CASSLGDEAFF.

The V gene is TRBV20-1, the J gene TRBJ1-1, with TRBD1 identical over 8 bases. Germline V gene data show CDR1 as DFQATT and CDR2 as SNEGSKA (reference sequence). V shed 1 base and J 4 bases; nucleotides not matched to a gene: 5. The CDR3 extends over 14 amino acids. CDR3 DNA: TGCAGTGCTAGAGGACAGGGGATTATCACTGAAGCTTTCTTT. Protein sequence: CSARGQGIITEAFF.

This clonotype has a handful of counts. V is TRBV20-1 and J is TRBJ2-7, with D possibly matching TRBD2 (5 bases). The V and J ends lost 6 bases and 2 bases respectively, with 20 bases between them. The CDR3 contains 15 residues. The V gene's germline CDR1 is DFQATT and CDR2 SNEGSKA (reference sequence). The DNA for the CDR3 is TGCAGTGCCCTCCGTGTTCGAGCGGCCACCTACGAGCAGTACTTC. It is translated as CSALRVRAATYEQYF.